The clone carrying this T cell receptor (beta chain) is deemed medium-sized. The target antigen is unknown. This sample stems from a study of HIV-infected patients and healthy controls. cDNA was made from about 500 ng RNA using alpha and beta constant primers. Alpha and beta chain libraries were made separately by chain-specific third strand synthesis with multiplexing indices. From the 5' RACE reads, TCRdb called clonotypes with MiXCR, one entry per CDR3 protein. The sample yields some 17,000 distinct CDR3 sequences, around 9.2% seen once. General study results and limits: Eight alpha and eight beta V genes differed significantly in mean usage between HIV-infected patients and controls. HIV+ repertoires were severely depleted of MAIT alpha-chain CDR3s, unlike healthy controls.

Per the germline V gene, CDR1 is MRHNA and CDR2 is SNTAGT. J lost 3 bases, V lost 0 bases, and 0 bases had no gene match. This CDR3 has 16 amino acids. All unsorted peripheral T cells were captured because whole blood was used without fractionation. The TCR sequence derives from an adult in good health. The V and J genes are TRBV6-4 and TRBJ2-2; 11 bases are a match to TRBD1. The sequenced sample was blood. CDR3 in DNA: TGTGCCAGCAGTGACTCGGACAGGGGGCACACCGGGGAGCTGTTTTTT. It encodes CASSDSDRGHTGELFF.